Listed below are T cell receptor beta chains from one sample, sequenced in a study of cytomegalovirus exposure and HLA in healthy donors. TCRdb's table, derived via immunoSEQ multiplex PCR, lists solely in-frame clones and lacks some. This table holds tens of thousands of clones, 72% found once. Sequenced material: PBMCs. The source of these receptors is a woman aged 50 to 65 in good health and CMV-seropositive. Both conserved end residues are part of each CDR3. D genes are given only for firm matches. For some rows the clone size is stated as once, few or many, or as a class when expanded; others skip it.

>few|TRBV4-2|TRBJ2-7|TRBD2
CASSQDLAGVPEQYF
>once|TRBV4-2|TRBJ1-5|TRBD1
CASSPSTGDNQPQHF
>once|TRBV7-9|TRBJ2-5|-
CASETWRGGETQYF
>-|TRBV4-3|TRBJ1-6|-
CASSQDHYSSYNSPLHF
>-|TRBV2|TRBJ2-7|TRBD1
CASSSPGTGTYEQYF
>-|TRBV18|TRBJ2-3|-
CASSPQGSPTDTQYF
>-|TRBV4-3|TRBJ2-3|-
CASSQVDSSGTDTQYF
>-|TRBV7-2|TRBJ2-7|-
CASSLGPVRDSSYEQYF
>-|TRBV28|TRBJ1-2|TRBD1
CASSLDRGPDNYGYTF
>few|TRBV6-1|TRBJ2-7|-
CATEAGNLPPYEQYF
>-|TRBV4-2|TRBJ1-3|-
CASSQVEGSGNTIYF
>-|TRBV5-6|TRBJ2-5|-
CASTPTSSETQYF
>-|TRBV9|TRBJ1-5|-
CASSVAGGFNQPQHF
>-|TRBV27|TRBJ2-3|-
CASSFSSTDTQYF
>-|TRBV7-6|TRBJ2-1|-
CASSFTTAIGNEQFF
>-|TRBV10-3|TRBJ2-5|-
CAISERGAPQETQYF
>-|TRBV2|TRBJ2-4|-
CASSDRKNIQYF
>-|TRBV29-1|TRBJ2-1|TRBD1
CSVEGDSFSFTYNEQFF
>-|TRBV29-1|TRBJ1-1|-
CSVFQVSLGAFF
>once|TRBV5-4|TRBJ2-1|TRBD2
CASSHTSGGPYNEQFF
>few|TRBV11-3|TRBJ2-1|-
CASSLERGFGEQFF
>-|TRBV4-2|TRBJ2-7|-
CASSQARGRGYEQYF
>-|TRBV6-5|TRBJ1-4|-
CASSGSNEKLFF
>-|TRBV27|TRBJ2-7|-
CASSSPSATYEQYF
>-|TRBV18|TRBJ2-1|TRBD2
CASSPIAGFQFF
>-|TRBV2|TRBJ1-2|TRBD1
CASRSGGAGYGYTF
>-|TRBV19|TRBJ2-2|TRBD2
CASSIVGGSAGELFF
>once|TRBV7-3|TRBJ1-2|-
CASSYGNNYGYTF
>-|TRBV5-6|TRBJ2-4|TRBD1
CASSFWGTEAKNIQYF
>once|TRBV2|TRBJ2-7|-
CASLVSSYEQYF
>-|TRBV19|TRBJ1-3|-
CASRNPGVGSGNTIYF
>-|TRBV11-2|TRBJ2-1|-
CASSLLGGYLQFF
>-|TRBV10-3|TRBJ2-7|TRBD1
CAIRDRGLGEQYF
>-|TRBV29-1|TRBJ1-2|-
CSVGLGDGYTF
>-|TRBV5-6|TRBJ2-7|-
CASSLAREVGSGEQYF
>-|TRBV27|TRBJ1-1|TRBD1
CASSLRQGTAEAFF
>-|TRBV7-9|TRBJ2-5|-
CASSPGGSAETQYF
>-|TRBV6-5|TRBJ1-1|-
CASRSTENTEAFF
>-|TRBV11-2|TRBJ1-1|-
CASSLSHQVTEAFF
>-|TRBV27|TRBJ1-5|-
CASSLSARQPQHF
>-|TRBV5-1|TRBJ1-2|-
CASSYYPGMEAYGYTF
>few|TRBV27|TRBJ2-7|TRBD1
CASSSLQGARSYEQYF
>-|TRBV18|TRBJ2-2|-
CASSHREGPNTGELFF
>-|TRBV25-1|TRBJ1-6|TRBD1
CASRGTGRHSPLHF
>-|TRBV7-9|TRBJ2-5|-
CASSLRGRTGSETQYF
>-|TRBV5-6|TRBJ2-7|TRBD2
CASSLGGGPSDEQYF
>-|TRBV7-9|TRBJ2-2|TRBD2
CASSLPSGRAGELFF
>-|TRBV30|TRBJ1-4|TRBD1
CAWSVGQSANEKLFF